This T cell receptor (beta chain) was observed in a study of blood T cell repertoires in COVID-19. V lost 1 base and J lost 8; bases outside the gene matches: 7. This CDR3 has 15 residues. Per germline, CDR1 SEHNR and CDR2 FQNEAQ (reference sequence). Some clones are missing from TCRdb's copy, which holds only in-frame ones; the method was immunoSEQ multiplex PCR. Of roughly 340,000 clones listed, around 87% were seen once; the top ten hold approximately 1.9%. Participant ages covered 18 to 89 years across about 22 US areas. This chain connects TRBV7-9 to TRBJ1-4; 7 positions match TRBD1. The clonotype originates from a man aged 40-55 years in a cohort exposed to, infected with or recovered from COVID-19 (not recorded which). The sample taken for sequencing was PBMCs or T cells enriched from blood (not recorded which). CDR3 in amino acids: CASSLGIRQGEKLFF. The CDR3 nucleotides read TGTGCCAGCAGCTTAGGGATAAGACAGGGCGAAAAACTGTTTTTT.